This T cell receptor (beta chain) was captured in a study of molecular identifiers for immune sequencing clone quantification. The sample holds a few counts of this clonotype. Its specificity is unknown. Study-level points and caveats: Spiked TCR RNA from one Jurkat cell reportedly showed up when mixed among more than 900,000 naive cells.

The CDR3 is made up of 15 amino acids. Germline V CDR1 and CDR2: LGHDT, YNNKEL (reference sequence). Trimming removed 3 bases at V and 5 bases at J, with 16 bases between. Sorting selected naive CD8 T cells with a CD8+CD4-CCR7+CD45RA+ phenotype. Preparation methods for the bulk TCR libraries were those previously described, with listed TCR primers. From the PCR reads, TCRdb called clonotypes with MiXCR, one entry per CDR3 protein. The data hold about 97,000 distinct CDR3 sequences, with approximately 25% observed a single time. The chain combines TRBV3-1 with TRBJ2-5, with D uncertain. This sequence originates from a human donor in good health. Some libraries in this study had Jurkat cell RNA spiked in. The sample taken for sequencing was naive CD8+ T cells from blood, with Jurkat cell RNA spiked in. Subset of the sample: FACS-sorted CD8+CD4-CCR7+CD45RA+ naive T cells. The CDR3 DNA reads TGTGCCAGCAGCCAGGTTGGGGTATTGTCGGAGACCCAGTACTTC. Its protein product is CASSQVGVLSETQYF.